This T cell receptor (beta chain) was sequenced during a study of T cell responses to AZD1222 COVID-19 vaccine. Study outcomes and limitations: Donors were chiefly white British, with a greater number of females, and clonal diversity was perhaps underestimated. Once two AZD1222 doses were given, Spike-specific TCR breadth and depth went up. Spike-wide vaccine-associated CD4 TCRs dominated at 160-218 and 743-854.

The CDR3 length is 15 residues. CDR1 is SGHAT, CDR2 FQNNGV, per germline. Trimming pared 2 bases from V and 4 bases from J, leaving 11 bases between. Method: immunoSEQ multiplex PCR; TCRdb's copy keeps in-frame clones and lacks some. The data show 80,000 or so clones, with 80% to 90% seen just once and around 9.3% held by the top ten. Comment on this clone: Antigen unknown.

The material was peripheral blood, obtained 28 days after the second AZD1222 dose. The chain links TRBV11-2 to TRBJ2-2; weak D call: TRBD2 (6 bases). The sequence was collected from an adult who received the AZD1222 COVID-19 vaccine. CDR3 sequence: CASSLSRGITGELFF. The CDR3 nucleotides are TGTGCCAGCAGCTTATCACGGGGGATCACCGGGGAGCTGTTTTTT. Complete variable domain (other parts from reference TRBV11-2 and TRBJ2-2): EAGVAQSPRYKIIEKRQSVAFWCNPISGHATLYWYQQILGQGPKLLIQFQNNGVVDDSQLPKDRFSAERLKGVDSTLKIQPAKLEDSAVYLCASSLSRGITGELFFGEGSRLTVL.